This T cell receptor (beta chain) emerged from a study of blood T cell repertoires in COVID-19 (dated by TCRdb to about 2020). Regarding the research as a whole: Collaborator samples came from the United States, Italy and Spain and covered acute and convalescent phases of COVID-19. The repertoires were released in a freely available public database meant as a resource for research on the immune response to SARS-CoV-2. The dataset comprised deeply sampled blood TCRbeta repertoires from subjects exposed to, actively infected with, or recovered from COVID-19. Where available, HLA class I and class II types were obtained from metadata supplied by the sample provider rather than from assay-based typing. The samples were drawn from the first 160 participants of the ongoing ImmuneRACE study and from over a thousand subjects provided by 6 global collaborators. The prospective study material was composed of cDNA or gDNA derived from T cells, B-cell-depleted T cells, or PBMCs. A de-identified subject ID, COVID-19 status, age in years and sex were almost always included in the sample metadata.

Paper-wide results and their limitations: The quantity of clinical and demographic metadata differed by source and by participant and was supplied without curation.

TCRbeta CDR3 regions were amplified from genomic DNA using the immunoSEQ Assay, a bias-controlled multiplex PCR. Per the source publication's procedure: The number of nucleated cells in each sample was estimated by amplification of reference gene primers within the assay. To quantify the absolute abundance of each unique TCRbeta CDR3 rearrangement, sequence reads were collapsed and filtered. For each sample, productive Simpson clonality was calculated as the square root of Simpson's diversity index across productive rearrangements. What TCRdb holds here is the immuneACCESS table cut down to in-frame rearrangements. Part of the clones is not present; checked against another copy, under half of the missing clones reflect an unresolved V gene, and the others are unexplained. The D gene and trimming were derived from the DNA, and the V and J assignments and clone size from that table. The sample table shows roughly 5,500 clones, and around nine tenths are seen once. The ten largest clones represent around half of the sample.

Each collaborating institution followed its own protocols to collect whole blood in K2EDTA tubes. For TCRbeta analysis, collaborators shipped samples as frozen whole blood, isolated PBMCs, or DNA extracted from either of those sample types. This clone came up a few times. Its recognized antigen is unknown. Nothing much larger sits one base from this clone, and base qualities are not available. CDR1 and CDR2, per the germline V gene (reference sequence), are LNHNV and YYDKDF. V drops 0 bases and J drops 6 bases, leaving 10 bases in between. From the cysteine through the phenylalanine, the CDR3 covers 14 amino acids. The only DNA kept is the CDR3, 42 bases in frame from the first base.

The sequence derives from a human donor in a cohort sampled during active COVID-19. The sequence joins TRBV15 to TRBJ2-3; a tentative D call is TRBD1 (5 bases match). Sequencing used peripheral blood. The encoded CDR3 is CATSRDRVDDTQYF. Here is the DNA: TGTGCCACCAGCAGAGACAGGGTGGATGATACGCAGTATTTT.